The clone carrying this T cell receptor beta chain was detected only a few times. The data belong to a study of blood T cells in healthy people across ages. PBMCs numbering at least 6.5 million were isolated per sample. It was with a sample-barcoded 5' primer and a J-beta primer mix that a second PCR of roughly 6 to 12 cycles was run. TCRdb independently ran MiXCR on the 5' RACE reads; one entry per CDR3 protein. The sample consists of 750,000 to 850,000 distinct CDR3 sequences, roughly 25% of them appearing once. V was cut by 5 bases and J by 8 bases, with 18 bases left in between. This CDR3 is 14 amino acids long. CDR1 and CDR2 (germline): MNHEY, SMNVEV (reference sequence). These data are also associated with another study on T cells of mothers and their children.

This TCR derives from a boy between 10 and 17 years old in good health. The chain recombines TRBV27 with TRBJ1-2; no reliable D call. Material: blood. This chain's CDR3 is CASSTQEGLGGYTF. In DNA form, the CDR3 reads TGTGCCAGCAGTACCCAGGAGGGCTTGGGAGGCTACACCTTC.